Sequencing of this TCR beta chain was carried out in a study of T cell repertoires in cytomegalovirus infection. Whole-study context: Shared public TCR beta signatures pointed to both CMV infection and a matching HLA type. Regarding the study as a whole: Frequencies of public TCR beta families were cumulated, and this identified carriers of CMV plus the relevant HLA. HLA-C-restricted CMV clonotypes gave the most frequent clonotype in two of eight donors.

Per germline, CDR1 SEHNR and CDR2 FQNEAQ (reference sequence). Trimming removed 4 bases from V and 8 bases from J, with 12 bases in between. CDR3 length equals 13 residues. This clonotype was counted ten times or more. The antigen is unknown. TCRdb analysed the reads with MiXCR anew, one entry per CDR3 protein. The sample lists 490,000 or so distinct CDR3 sequences; approximately 11% were seen once. The specimen was PBMCs. The chain employs TRBV7-9 and TRBJ2-1; D remains unclear. This receptor was identified in a human donor in good health (CMV status not recorded). Some clones in this sample may be carry-over from other donors' samples. The CDR3 sequence is CASSSNYPHEQFF. CDR3 bases: TGTGCCAGCAGCTCGAACTACCCGCATGAGCAGTTCTTC.